These 23 T cell receptor beta chains came from one sample sequenced in a study of blood T cells in healthy people across ages. For the second PCR, which ran for about 7 to 12 cycles, a sample-barcoded 5' primer and a J-beta primer mix were used. TCRdb independently ran MiXCR on the 5' RACE reads; one entry per CDR3 protein. The sample has under 700,000 distinct CDR3 sequences, approximately 25% seen once. These same data were also listed under a study on T cells of mothers and their children.

Sequencing used blood. The receptors shown here come from a boy younger than 18 in good health.

This clonotype was counted a few times. The chain employs TRBV12-3 or TRBV12-4 and TRBJ2-5; maybe TRBD2 (6 bases). There are 16 residues in the CDR3. V was clipped by 5 bases and J by 0 bases, with 16 bases between them. The chain's CDR3 is CASSLDIGGYQETQYF. The CDR3 region has the DNA TGTGCCAGCAGTCTGGACATCGGAGGGTACCAAGAGACCCAGTACTTC.

V gene TRBV4-1 combines with J gene TRBJ2-3, with 9 bases fitting TRBD1. CDR1 is MGHRA and CDR2 is YSYEKL in the germline V gene. CDR3 size: 17 residues. J lost 1 base, V lost 2 bases, and 7 bases had no gene match. The CDR3 region has the DNA TGCGCCAGCAGCCAACCCCGACAGGGGGTCCGCACAGATACGCAGTATTTT. Its translation: CASSQPRQGVRTDTQYF.

This clonotype was seen only a few times. This sequence joins TRBV7-2 and TRBJ2-1, with TRBD1 matching over 7 bases. The J call may be in error: the DNA end matches TRBJ2-5 better. The germline V gene has CDR1 SGHTA and CDR2 FQGNSA. The CDR3 spans 15 residues. CDR3 bases: TGTGCCAGCAGCCAACAGACAGGGCTCGGAGAGACCCAGTACTTC. This sequence encodes CASSQQTGLGETQYF.

CDR3 loop: CASSLETRSVGEAFF. CDR3 bases: TGTGCCAGCAGTCTCGAGACCCGGTCAGTGGGTGAAGCTTTCTTT. V and J are TRBV28 and TRBJ1-1; D not certain. The CDR3 runs 15 residues. The germline V gene encodes CDR1 MDHEN and CDR2 SYDVKM. The V end lost 5 bases, the J end lost 7 bases, and 20 bases lay between the germline ends.

There are a few counts of this clonotype. The chain uses TRBV28 and TRBJ2-5; 11 bases map to TRBD2. J lost 5 bases, V lost 2 bases, and 4 bases had no gene match. The CDR3 totals 15 residues. Germline loops: CDR1 MDHEN, CDR2 SYDVKM. CDR3 in amino acids: CASSLGGTSGETQYF. The CDR3 bases are TGTGCCAGCAGTTTAGGTGGGACTAGCGGTGAGACCCAGTACTTC.

This clonotype was seen more than once but under ten times. J is TRBJ2-1 and V is TRBV7-2; the match to TRBD2 covers 13 bases. Near its end, the DNA agrees better with TRBJ2-7, so the J call may be wrong. The CDR3 totals 17 residues. CDR1 is SGHTA and CDR2 is FQGNSA in the germline V gene. CDR3 DNA sequence: TGTGCCAGCAGCCGGACTAGCGGGAGAACAGCGGCCTACGAGCAGTACTTC. As protein: CASSRTSGRTAAYEQYF.

This chain connects TRBV7-9 to TRBJ2-2; D unresolved. Germline CDR1 and CDR2: SEHNR and FQNEAQ (reference sequence). With 1 base removed from V and 6 bases from J, the gap between germline ends came to 6 bases. The CDR3 spans 13 residues. The CDR3 here is CASSLVVSGELFF. The DNA of the CDR3 is TGTGCCAGCAGCTTAGTCGTGTCCGGGGAGCTGTTTTTT.

The rearrangement links TRBV9 to TRBJ2-7, with 10 nucleotides matching TRBD1. Germline CDR1 is SGDLS and CDR2 is YYNGEE. CDR3 length: 17 residues. V was clipped by 4 bases and J by 0 bases; unmatched bases: 10. This CDR3 reads CASSPWDRGNLSYEQYF. In DNA form, the CDR3 reads TGTGCCAGCAGCCCATGGGACAGGGGTAATCTCTCCTACGAGCAGTACTTC.

This clonotype was counted ten times or more. J is TRBJ2-4 and V is TRBV7-2; 12 nucleotides agree with TRBD2. The CDR3 sequence is 17 residues long. CDR1 is SGHTA and CDR2 is FQGNSA in the germline V gene. The V segment lost 5 bases and the J segment 4 bases; nucleotides outside the gene matches: 9. CDR3 coding DNA: TGTGCCAGCAGCGAACACCCGGGACTAGCGGGTAAAAACATTCAGTACTTC. Residues: CASSEHPGLAGKNIQYF.

This chain uses TRBV7-2 with TRBJ1-1; the match to TRBD1 covers 9 bases. This CDR3 region has 15 residues. The germline gives CDR1 SGHTA, CDR2 FQGNSA. Trimming at V came to 5 bases and at J to 1 base, leaving 5 bases not matched to a gene. CDR3 region: CASSPRDRANTEAFF. The CDR3 DNA sequence: TGTGCCAGCAGCCCTAGGGACAGGGCGAACACTGAAGCTTTCTTT. The variable domain in full, with the rest retrieved from reference TRBV7-2 and TRBJ1-1, is GAGVSQSPSNKVTEKGKDVELRCDPISGHTALYWYRQSLGQGLEFLIYFQGNSAPDKSGLPSDRFSAERTGGSVSTLTIQRTQQEDSAVYLCASSPRDRANTEAFFGQGTRLTVV.

The sample holds a few counts of this clonotype. The rearrangement uses TRBV20-1 and TRBJ1-2, with D tentatively TRBD1 (6 bases). Germline values: CDR1 DFQATT, CDR2 SNEGSKA (reference sequence). The CDR3 has 14 residues. Trimming pared 3 bases from V and 5 bases from J, leaving 16 bases between. Written as DNA, the CDR3 is TGCAGTGCTAGTGGGGGGCAGTCCCTTTATGGCTACACCTTC. Its translation is CSASGGQSLYGYTF.

This rearrangement joins TRBV4-1 to TRBJ2-7, with 7 bases fitting TRBD1. The end of the DNA fits TRBJ2-1 better, so the J call may be wrong. CDR1 and CDR2 (germline): MGHRA, YSYEKL. The CDR3 length is 15 residues. The CDR3 DNA reads TGCGCCAGCAGCCAAGAAAGGGGGCTGTGGTATGAGCAGTTCTTC. This encodes CASSQERGLWYEQFF.

The chain is built from TRBV4-3 and TRBJ2-7; D is perhaps TRBD1 or TRBD2 (6 bases each). Trimming cost V 4 bases and J 6 bases, with 22 bases left between them. The germline V gene encodes CDR1 LGHNA and CDR2 YSLEER. The CDR3 sequence is 16 residues long. For the CDR3, the DNA is TGCGCCAGCAGCCCGGGGGCAGGGACACCCTACTGCGAGCAGTACTTC. Protein product: CASSPGAGTPYCEQYF.

The table lists this clonotype with a few counts. This chain uses TRBV5-1 with TRBJ2-1, with TRBD2 matching over 7 bases. The CDR3 extends over 16 amino acids. V was pared by 0 bases and J by 4 bases, with 7 bases of the junction left unmatched. Germline CDR1 reads SGHRS; CDR2 reads YFSETQ. CDR3 nucleotides: TGCGCCAGCAGCTTGGTCGGGTCTAGCGGATACAATGAGCAGTTCTTC. It codes for CASSLVGSSGYNEQFF.

The chain employs TRBV4-3 and TRBJ2-5; 7 nucleotides match TRBD2. CDR3 length equals 17 residues. After removal of 0 bases from V and 2 bases from J, the junction contained 9 bases not matched to a gene. Germline lookup yields CDR1 LGHNA and CDR2 YSLEER. The CDR3 here is CASSQDLGGSGQETQYF. CDR3 sequence (DNA): TGCGCCAGCAGCCAAGATCTCGGGGGTAGCGGGCAAGAGACCCAGTACTTC.

CDR3 DNA: TGTGCCAGCAGCCCCACCGGGACCTACAATGAGCAGTTCTTC. The encoded protein is CASSPTGTYNEQFF. The chain uses TRBV7-3 and TRBJ2-1, with D possibly matching TRBD2 (5 bases). Trimming pared 5 bases from V and 2 bases from J, leaving 10 bases between. The length of the CDR3 is 14 residues. Germline V gene data show CDR1 as SGHTA and CDR2 as FQGTGA.

A few counts support this clonotype. J is TRBJ2-1 and V is TRBV28; TRBD1 matches at 8 bases. Germline CDR1 and CDR2: MDHEN and SYDVKM. The CDR3 covers 17 residues. Trimming at V came to 2 bases and at J to 1 base, leaving 7 bases not matched to a gene. In DNA form, the CDR3 reads TGTGCCAGCAGTTTACCGCCGACAGGGGTGTCCTACAATGAGCAGTTCTTC. Its translation: CASSLPPTGVSYNEQFF.

The V and J genes are TRBV9 and TRBJ2-3; unclear D gene. CDR1 is SGDLS and CDR2 is YYNGEE in the germline V gene. The V end lost 3 bases, the J end lost 6 bases, and 17 bases lay between the germline ends. The CDR3 has 15 amino acids. The CDR3 DNA follows: TGTGCCAGCAGCGCAAGACTTGCCCCTCTCGATACGCAGTATTTT. Translation: CASSARLAPLDTQYF.

This clonotype was seen once. V usage is TRBV5-1 and J usage is TRBJ2-7; D is possibly TRBD1 (6 bases). The CDR3 is 14 residues long. With 2 bases removed from V and 0 bases from J, the gap between germline ends came to 9 bases. Germline lookup yields CDR1 SGHRS and CDR2 YFSETQ. This CDR3 reads CASSFTGPSYEQYF. DNA for the CDR3: TGCGCCAGCAGCTTCACAGGGCCCTCCTACGAGCAGTACTTC.

The rearrangement joins TRBV6-5 to TRBJ1-1, with D tentatively TRBD1 (5 bases). The CDR3 is 13 amino acids. The V and J ends lost 2 bases and 11 bases respectively, with 15 bases between them. The V gene's germline CDR1 is MNHEY and CDR2 SVGAGI. The CDR3 protein is CASSYMGGLGAFF. The CDR3 DNA follows: TGTGCCAGCAGTTACATGGGGGGATTGGGGGCTTTCTTT.

This clonotype was recorded a few times. V and J are TRBV12-3 or TRBV12-4 and TRBJ2-1; 7 bases are a match to TRBD2. TRBJ2-5 explains the end of the DNA better; the J call may be wrong. The CDR3 is 15 residues long. The CDR3 nucleotides are TGTGCCAGCAGTTTACGCGGGAGAGTCTCGGAGACCCAGTACTTC. It is translated as CASSLRGRVSETQYF.

The genes are TRBV24-1 and TRBJ2-7, with D uncertain. This CDR3 has 11 residues. Trimming took 4 bases from V and 5 from J, leaving 5 bases between them. Germline V gene sequence: CDR1 KGHDR, CDR2 SFDVKD. CDR3 amino acids: CATSDRDEQYF. As DNA, the CDR3 is TGTGCCACCAGTGACCGCGACGAGCAGTACTTC.

The CDR3 sequence is CASSSWLAFQETQYF. DNA for the CDR3: TGTGCCAGCAGTTCTTGGCTAGCGTTTCAAGAGACCCAGTACTTC. The V gene is TRBV6-2 or TRBV6-3, the J gene TRBJ2-5, with TRBD2 as a possible D gene (6 bases). Germline-derived CDR1 and CDR2 are MNHEY and SVGEGT. The CDR3 consists of 15 residues. V lost 4 bases to trimming and J lost 2 bases, with 14 bases between them.